This T cell receptor (beta chain) appears in the sequencing data of a study of technical replicates of blood from a few donors. Trimming at V came to 3 bases and at J to 4 bases, leaving 8 bases not matched to a gene. The CDR3 is 15 amino acids. Germline loops: CDR1 SGDLS, CDR2 YYNGEE. Method: immunoSEQ multiplex PCR; TCRdb's copy keeps in-frame clones and lacks some. This sample has tens of thousands of clones; about nine tenths occur once, and the top ten carry roughly 0.38%. V and J are TRBV9 and TRBJ2-3, with 7 bases matching TRBD1. This TCR was sampled from a human donor in good health. Specimen: T cells isolated from PBMCs. Written as DNA, the CDR3 is TGTGCCAGCAGCGCCGCACAGGGGTGGGCAGATACGCAGTATTTT. This encodes CASSAAQGWADTQYF.